This T cell receptor (beta chain) was identified during a study of T cells in Graves' hyperthyroidism and ophthalmopathy. Study context: Before any treatment, at initial diagnosis, peripheral blood was collected.

This clonotype was counted at least ten times. Germline CDR1 is SGHVS and CDR2 is FQNEAQ. V was trimmed by 3 bases and J by 3 bases, leaving 29 bases between them. The CDR3 is 20 residues long. The investigators amplified TCR beta CDR3 regions from RNA transcripts. HTBI primers were used for first-round RT-PCR of the TCR CDR3. TCRdb reprocessed the multiplex PCR reads with MiXCR, giving one entry per CDR3 protein. Here the sample spans some 500,000 distinct CDR3 sequences, 13% to 15% being singletons. Graves' hyperthyroidism was deemed stable given no ophthalmopathy progression within 18 months. Hyperthyroidism, newly diagnosed and lasting under 2 months, affected patients aged 18 to 65.

The V gene is TRBV7-8, the J gene TRBJ1-1, with a possible D match to TRBD1 (5 bases). The clonotype originates from a woman younger than 35 with Graves' hyperthyroidism. The sample consisted of blood. Here the CDR3 DNA reads TGTGCCAGCAGCTTTTACGCTTACGGCTATGCTGACAGACGCGACACTGAAGCTTTCTTT. Protein product: CASSFYAYGYADRRDTEAFF. The full variable domain, in which reference TRBV7-8 and TRBJ1-1 provide the parts outside the CDR3, is GAGVSQSPRYKVAKRGQDVALRCDPISGHVSLFWYQQALGQGPEFLTYFQNEAQLDKSGLPSDRFFAERPEGSVSTLKIQRTQQEDSAVYLCASSFYAYGYADRRDTEAFFGQGTRLTVV.